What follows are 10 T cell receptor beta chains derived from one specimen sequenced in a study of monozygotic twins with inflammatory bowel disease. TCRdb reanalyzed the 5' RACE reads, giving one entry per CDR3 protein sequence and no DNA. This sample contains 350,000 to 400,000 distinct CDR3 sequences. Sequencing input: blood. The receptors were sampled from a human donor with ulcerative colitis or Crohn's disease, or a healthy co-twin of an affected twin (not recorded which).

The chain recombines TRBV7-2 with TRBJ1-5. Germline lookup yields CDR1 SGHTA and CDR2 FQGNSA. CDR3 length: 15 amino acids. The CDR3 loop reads CASSRDRPGSQPQHF.

The CDR3 region is CASSLGWQNNQPQHF. The chain has TRBV5-1 and TRBJ1-5. Germline lookup yields CDR1 SGHRS and CDR2 YFSETQ. The CDR3 is 15 residues long.

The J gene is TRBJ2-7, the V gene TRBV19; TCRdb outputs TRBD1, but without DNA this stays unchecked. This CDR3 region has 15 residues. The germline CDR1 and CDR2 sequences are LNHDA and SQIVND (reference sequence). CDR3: CASSTGTGGFYEQYF.

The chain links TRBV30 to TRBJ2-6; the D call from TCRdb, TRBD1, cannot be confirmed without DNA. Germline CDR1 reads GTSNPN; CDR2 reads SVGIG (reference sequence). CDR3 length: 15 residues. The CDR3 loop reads CAWSARGTGANVLTF.

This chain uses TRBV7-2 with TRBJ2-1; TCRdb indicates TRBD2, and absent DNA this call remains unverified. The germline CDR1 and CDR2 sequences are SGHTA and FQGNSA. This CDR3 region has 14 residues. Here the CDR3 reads CASSSGTPRNEQFF.

The CDR3 loop is CASSLTHLTSGEKLFF. This rearrangement joins TRBV12-3 or TRBV12-4 to TRBJ1-4; checking the TCRdb D call of TRBD1 is not possible without DNA. The CDR3 totals 16 residues.

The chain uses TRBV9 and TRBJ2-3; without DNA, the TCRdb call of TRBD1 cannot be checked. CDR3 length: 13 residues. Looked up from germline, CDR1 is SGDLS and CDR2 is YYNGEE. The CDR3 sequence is CASSGRPSDTQYF.

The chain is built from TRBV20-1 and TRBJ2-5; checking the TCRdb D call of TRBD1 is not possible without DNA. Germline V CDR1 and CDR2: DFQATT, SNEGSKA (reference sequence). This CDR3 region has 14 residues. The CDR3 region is CSATGKDRVETQYF.

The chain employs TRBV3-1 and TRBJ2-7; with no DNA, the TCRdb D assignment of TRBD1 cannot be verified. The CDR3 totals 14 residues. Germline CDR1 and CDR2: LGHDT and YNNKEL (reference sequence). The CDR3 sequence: CASSLIRGLGEQYF.

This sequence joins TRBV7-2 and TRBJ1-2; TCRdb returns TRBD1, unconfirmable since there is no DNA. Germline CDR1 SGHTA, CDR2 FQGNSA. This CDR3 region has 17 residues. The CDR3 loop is CASSHTREQQGFYGYTF.